This TCR beta chain derives from a study of regulatory T cells in long-lasting Graves disease. Time point: newly diagnosed GD, antithyroid drugs for less than 3 months. Isolated PBMC RNA provided the starting material for the TCR library. Study results and limitations: Those with persistent Graves' had less TCR diversity than newly diagnosed patients.

Arm-PCR of CDR3 regions with iRepertoire HTBI primers generated TCR beta libraries. TCRdb reprocessed the multiplex PCR reads with MiXCR, giving one entry per CDR3 protein. The data show about 530,000 distinct CDR3 sequences, roughly 16% seen once. This clonotype was seen at least ten times. Its antigen remains unknown. From germline, CDR1 is SNHLY and CDR2 FYNNEI. Trimming cost V 8 bases and J 7 bases, with 17 bases left between them. The CDR3 totals 13 residues. In addition, the sample was reused for a study of T cells in Graves' hyperthyroidism and ophthalmopathy. According to that study: Patients were excluded because of uncontrolled infection, other autoimmune disease, pregnancy or lactation.

The sample in question was peripheral blood mononuclear cells (PBMCs), obtained at new diagnosis, from a patient treated with antithyroid drugs. This sequence was found in a woman aged 40 to 65 with Graves disease. The rearrangement links TRBV2 to TRBJ1-2; D uncertain. CDR3 region: CASWIAVNSGYTF. Here the CDR3 DNA reads TGTGCCAGCTGGATAGCGGTCAACAGTGGCTACACCTTC.